The subject of this entry is one TCR beta chain. The data stem from a study of blood T cell repertoires in COVID-19. As for the study in general: PBMCs, B-cell-depleted T cells, or T cells were the source of the cDNA or gDNA that made up the material.

Study processing details: The assay estimated nucleated cells by amplifying reference gene primers. This table comes from immunoSEQ multiplex PCR, and its TCRdb copy is limited to in-frame clones, with some not included. V, J and clone size are taken as reported in that table, and D and trimming were inferred from the DNA itself. The data contain 200,000 to 300,000 clones, about 80% of them singletons. The CDR3 covers 18 residues. Germline V gene lookup returns CDR1 KGHDR and CDR2 SFDVKD. V lost 3 bases and J lost 1, with 15 bases in between. The chain recombines TRBV24-1 with TRBJ2-6; TRBD1 might be the D (6 bases). Sequencing was performed on peripheral blood. The receptor's source is a man older than 75 with acute or convalescent COVID-19. For the CDR3, the DNA is TGTGCCACCAGTGATACACAGGGATCCGATTCTGGGGCCAACGTCCTGACTTTC. As protein: CATSDTQGSDSGANVLTF.